The sequence of this T cell receptor (beta chain) was determined in a study of CD8 T cells in Susac syndrome. Germline loops: CDR1 SGHNT, CDR2 YYREEE (reference sequence). Deletions cut 0 bases from V and 3 bases from J, with 10 bases between. The CDR3 consists of 14 residues. The authors reverse transcribed roughly 0.5 to 1 ug RNA with random hexamers. TCRdb reanalysed the immunoSEQ multiplex PCR reads using MiXCR and keeps one entry per CDR3 protein. The sample consists of hundreds of thousands of distinct CDR3 sequences, 75% to 85% of them appearing once. Blood CD8+ and CD4+ T cells underwent high-throughput TCR beta sequencing. In the multiple sclerosis control group, patients were treatment-naive and had stable or active relapsing-remitting disease.

V usage is TRBV5-4 and J usage is TRBJ2-7; D perhaps matches TRBD2 (6 bases). Sequenced sample: CD8+ T cells from PBMCs. This clonotype was sampled from a human donor with multiple sclerosis. The CDR3 loop reads CASSLAGVNYEQYF. The CDR3, as DNA: TGTGCCAGCAGCTTGGCGGGAGTGAACTACGAGCAGTACTTC.